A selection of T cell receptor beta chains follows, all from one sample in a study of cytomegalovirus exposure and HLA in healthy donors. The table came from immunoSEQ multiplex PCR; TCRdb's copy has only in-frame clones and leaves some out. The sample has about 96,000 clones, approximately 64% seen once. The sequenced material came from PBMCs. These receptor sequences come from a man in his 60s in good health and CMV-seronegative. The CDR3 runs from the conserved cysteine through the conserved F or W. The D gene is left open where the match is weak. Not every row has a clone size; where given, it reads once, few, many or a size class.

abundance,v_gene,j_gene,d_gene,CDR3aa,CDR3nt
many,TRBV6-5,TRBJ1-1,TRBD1,CASKRGLRGNTEAFF,TGTGCCAGCAAAAGGGGGCTCAGGGGGAACACTGAAGCTTTCTTT
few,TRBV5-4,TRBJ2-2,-,CASSDPRRELGTGELFF,TGTGCCAGCAGCGACCCTAGACGGGAGTTGGGCACCGGGGAGCTGTTTTTT
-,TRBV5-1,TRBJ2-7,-,CASNREGVNYEQYF,TGCGCCAGCAACCGAGAGGGGGTCAACTACGAGCAGTACTTC
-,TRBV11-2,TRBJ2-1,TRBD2,CASSLGLAGNEQFF,TGTGCCAGCAGTTTAGGGCTAGCGGGAAACGAGCAGTTCTTC
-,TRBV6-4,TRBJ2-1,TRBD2,CASSDGAGAATEQFF,TGTGCCAGCAGTGACGGGGCGGGAGCTGCAACCGAGCAGTTCTTC
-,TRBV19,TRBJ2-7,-,CASSNGSGKGSYEQYF,TGTGCCAGTAGTAACGGGTCCGGTAAGGGGTCGTACGAGCAGTACTTC
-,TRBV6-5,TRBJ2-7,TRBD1,CASSLFQGANEQYF,TGTGCCAGCAGTTTGTTCCAGGGGGCCAACGAGCAGTACTTC
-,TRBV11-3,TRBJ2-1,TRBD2,CASRTSGRANEQFF,TGTGCCAGCAGGACTAGCGGGAGGGCCAATGAGCAGTTCTTC
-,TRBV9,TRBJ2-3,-,CASSSHNGGVDTQYF,TGTGCCAGCAGTTCCCACAACGGGGGAGTAGATACGCAGTATTTT
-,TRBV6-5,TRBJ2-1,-,CASSYSRTMNGQFF,TGTGCCAGCAGTTACTCACGGACTATGAATGGGCAGTTCTTC
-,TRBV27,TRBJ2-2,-,CASSLLGRTNTGELFF,TGTGCCAGCAGTTTATTGGGCAGAACGAACACCGGGGAGCTGTTTTTT
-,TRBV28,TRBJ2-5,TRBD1,CASSPPTGGALQETQYF,TGTGCCAGCAGTCCCCCGACAGGGGGCGCGTTACAAGAGACCCAGTACTTC